These T cell receptor beta chains were read from a single sample in a study of control samples from healthy donors and cancer patients. Measured with immunoSEQ multiplex PCR; TCRdb has only the in-frame clones, and not every one. Of 150,000 to 200,000 clones listed, 88% are singletons. Material: blood. The receptors come from a woman aged 25 to 39 in good health. CDR3s include the opening cysteine and the closing phenylalanine or tryptophan. The D gene is left open where the match is weak. Clone size is not always given. Where it is, it says once, few, many or a class for expanded clones.

J: TRBJ1-5; size: .; D: .; V: TRBV7-9; CDR3: CASSLSGRNQPQHF; DNA: TGTGCCAGCAGCCTCTCGGGACGCAATCAGCCCCAGCATTTT
J: TRBJ1-1; size: .; D: .; V: TRBV7-8; CDR3: CASTQTGTLNTEAFF; DNA: TGTGCCAGCACCCAAACCGGGACGTTAAACACTGAAGCTTTCTTT
J: TRBJ2-5; size: .; D: .; V: TRBV12-3/TRBV12-4; CDR3: CASSFPDSTQYF; DNA: TGTGCCAGCAGTTTTCCGGACTCAACCCAGTACTTC
J: TRBJ2-7; size: .; D: .; V: TRBV28; CDR3: CASSSGVGPLSYEQYF; DNA: TGTGCCAGCAGTTCCGGCGTAGGTCCCCTCTCCTACGAGCAGTACTTC
J: TRBJ2-3; size: .; D: TRBD2; V: TRBV11-1; CDR3: CASRGLAGGITDTQYF; DNA: TGTGCCAGCAGGGGACTAGCGGGGGGAATCACAGATACGCAGTATTTT
J: TRBJ1-3; size: .; D: TRBD1; V: TRBV7-8; CDR3: CASSLATTGGSGNTIYF; DNA: TGTGCCAGCAGCTTAGCAACGACAGGGGGCTCTGGAAACACCATATATTTT
J: TRBJ2-2; size: .; D: TRBD1; V: TRBV5-4; CDR3: CASSSTGYGELFF; DNA: TGTGCCAGCAGCTCGACAGGGTACGGGGAGCTGTTTTTT
J: TRBJ2-1; size: once; D: .; V: TRBV4-1; CDR3: CASSQGGGTYSYNEQFF; DNA: TGCGCCAGCAGCCAAGGTGGCGGGACATACTCCTACAATGAGCAGTTCTTC
J: TRBJ1-1; size: .; D: TRBD1; V: TRBV28; CDR3: CASSDGQGLSTEAFF; DNA: TGTGCCAGCAGTGATGGACAGGGTTTGAGCACTGAAGCTTTCTTT
J: TRBJ1-5; size: .; D: .; V: TRBV9; CDR3: CASSVEGVNQPQHF; DNA: TGTGCCAGCAGCGTAGAAGGAGTTAATCAGCCCCAGCATTTT
J: TRBJ2-7; size: .; D: .; V: TRBV6-6; CDR3: CASTGPRGNEQYF; DNA: TGTGCCAGCACGGGCCCAAGGGGGAACGAGCAGTACTTC
J: TRBJ1-2; size: .; D: TRBD1; V: TRBV5-1; CDR3: CASSPHQDRRDGYTF; DNA: TGCGCCAGCAGCCCCCATCAGGACAGGAGAGATGGCTACACCTTC
J: TRBJ1-4; size: once; D: .; V: TRBV3-1/TRBV3-2; CDR3: CASSRATRRVKLFF; DNA: TGTGCCAGCAGCCGGGCAACACGGAGGGTAAAACTGTTTTTT
J: TRBJ2-7; size: .; D: .; V: TRBV4-1; CDR3: CASSRQGTAGGAYEQYF; DNA: TGCGCCAGCAGCCGACAAGGGACAGCAGGAGGGGCCTACGAGCAGTACTTC
J: TRBJ2-3; size: .; D: TRBD2; V: TRBV6-4; CDR3: CASSDQAGGTDTQYF; DNA: TGTGCCAGCAGTGACCAAGCGGGGGGCACAGATACGCAGTATTTT
J: TRBJ2-3; size: .; D: .; V: TRBV6-4; CDR3: CASRAPSTDTQYF; DNA: TGTGCCAGCAGGGCGCCTAGCACAGATACGCAGTATTTT